The 29 T cell receptor beta chains in this list originate from one sample, sequenced in a study of blood T cell repertoires in COVID-19. Using immunoSEQ multiplex PCR, the repertoire was profiled, and TCRdb retains in-frame clones only, with some absent. The data contain around 170,000 clones, about 90% of them singletons. The sequenced sample was PBMCs or T cells enriched from blood (not recorded which). The receptors were gathered from a woman aged 50 to 60 who had recovered from COVID-19.

CDR3 amino acids: CAWSGRVRVHEQYF. In DNA form, the CDR3 reads TGTGCCTGGAGCGGGAGAGTAAGGGTCCACGAGCAGTACTTC. V usage is TRBV30 and J usage is TRBJ2-7; tentative D call: TRBD2 (6 bases). V lost 3 bases and J 5 bases, leaving 17 bases between the germline ends. Germline CDR1 GTSNPN, CDR2 SVGIG (reference sequence). The CDR3 covers 14 residues.

In its sample, this clone was seen a few times. The V gene is TRBV18, the J gene TRBJ2-7; 14 bases agree with TRBD2. With V trimmed by 3 bases and J by 3 bases, 4 bases remained unmatched. The CDR3 spans 16 residues. Germline CDR1 is KGHSH and CDR2 is LQKENI. In nucleotides, the CDR3 is TGTGCCAGCTCACCGGCGGGACTAGCGGGAGACTACGAGCAGTACTTC. This encodes CASSPAGLAGDYEQYF.

The rearrangement joins TRBV11-2 to TRBJ2-2; TRBD2 aligns across 11 bases. CDR3 length: 15 amino acids. Per the germline V gene, CDR1 is SGHAT and CDR2 is FQNNGV. Trimming cost V 6 bases and J 2 bases; bases outside gene matches: 2. DNA of the CDR3: TGTGCCAGCAGACGACTAGCGGGAAACACCGGGGAGCTGTTTTTT. Translating gives CASRRLAGNTGELFF.

V is TRBV6-5 and J is TRBJ1-2; unclear D gene. Between the trimmed V and J ends, which lost 2 bases and 0 bases, there was a span of 7 bases. This CDR3 is built from 14 residues. CDR1 is MNHEY, CDR2 SVGAGI, per germline. CDR3 DNA: TGTGCCAGCAGTTACAGGGAGACTAACTATGGCTACACCTTC. It encodes CASSYRETNYGYTF.

The chain joins TRBV5-1 to TRBJ1-2; D is undetermined. The germline V gene has CDR1 SGHRS and CDR2 YFSETQ. With 5 bases removed from V and 1 base from J, the gap between germline ends came to 12 bases. The CDR3 is 14 residues long. For the CDR3, the DNA is TGCGCCAGCAGTCCACAGACAAGTAACTATGGCTACACCTTC. It specifies CASSPQTSNYGYTF.

J is TRBJ1-1 and V is TRBV30; the match to TRBD1 covers 8 bases. Germline V lookup: CDR1 GTSNPN, CDR2 SVGIG (reference sequence). The junction had 5 bases not matched to a gene; V was cut back by 4 bases and J by 4 bases. This CDR3 is built from 13 residues. The CDR3 loop reads CAWNQGATTEAFF. The CDR3 region has the DNA TGTGCCTGGAATCAGGGGGCGACCACTGAAGCTTTCTTT.

The chain has TRBV4-3 and TRBJ2-5; D perhaps matches TRBD2 (5 bases). V was trimmed by 2 bases and J by 3 bases, leaving 22 bases between them. This CDR3 has 18 amino acids. The germline gives CDR1 LGHNA, CDR2 YSLEER. The CDR3 region is CASSQLVVSGRQKETQYF. For the CDR3, the DNA is TGCGCCAGCAGCCAATTGGTGGTGAGCGGACGGCAAAAAGAGACCCAGTACTTC.

The genes are TRBV6-2 or TRBV6-3 and TRBJ1-3; D is ambiguous. The germline CDR1 and CDR2 sequences are MNHEY and SVGEGT. The CDR3 runs 14 residues. V was shortened by 4 bases and J by 0 bases, with 7 bases between the two germline ends. CDR3 coding DNA: TGTGCCAGCAGTTCGGAGGGCTCTGGAAACACCATATATTTT. Its translation is CASSSEGSGNTIYF.

V gene TRBV23-1 combines with J gene TRBJ2-4; D is possibly TRBD1 (6 bases). TRBV23-1 carries the ORF label, with uncertain function. V was cut by 5 bases and J by 3 bases, with 14 bases left in between. This CDR3 contains 15 residues. The CDR3 spells CASSSWEQGKNIQYF. The DNA of the CDR3 is TGCGCCAGCAGTTCTTGGGAACAGGGCAAAAACATTCAGTACTTC.

The genes are TRBV2 and TRBJ2-7; the match to TRBD2 covers 14 bases. This CDR3 has 14 residues. Germline V lookup: CDR1 SNHLY, CDR2 FYNNEI. The V segment lost 6 bases and the J segment 6 bases; nucleotides outside the gene matches: 4. The CDR3 here is CASRAGTSGSEQYF. The CDR3 nucleotides are TGTGCCAGCAGGGCCGGGACTAGCGGGAGCGAGCAGTACTTC.

The chain recombines TRBV23-1 with TRBJ2-2; D possibly corresponds to TRBD1 (6 bases). TRBV23-1 is an ORF, with its function uncertain. The V and J ends lost 0 bases and 6 bases respectively, with 20 bases between them. This CDR3 region has 18 residues. This CDR3 reads CASSQSTRDKRWAGELFF. CDR3 nucleotide sequence: TGCGCCAGCAGTCAATCGACCAGGGACAAAAGGTGGGCCGGGGAGCTGTTTTTT.

The J gene is TRBJ2-4, the V gene TRBV14; tentatively, D is TRBD2 (7 bases). The CDR3 has 15 residues. CDR1 is SGHDN and CDR2 is FVKESK in the germline V gene. The V end lost 0 bases, the J end lost 3 bases, and 9 bases lay between the germline ends. The CDR3 loop reads CASSQDGGLKNIQYF. The CDR3 DNA is TGTGCCAGCAGCCAAGACGGGGGGCTCAAAAACATTCAGTACTTC.

The chain has TRBV7-9 and TRBJ1-1; D is ambiguous. Trimming removed 2 bases at V and 6 bases at J, with 10 bases between. The V gene's germline CDR1 is SEHNR and CDR2 FQNEAQ (reference sequence). The CDR3 has 13 residues. CDR3 sequence: CASSLSVRAEAFF. In DNA form, the CDR3 reads TGTGCCAGCAGCTTAAGTGTACGGGCTGAAGCTTTCTTT.

The chain carries TRBV18 and TRBJ2-1, with 9 bases aligning to TRBD1. The CDR3 has 15 amino acids. The junction had 5 bases not matched to a gene; V was cut back by 0 bases and J by 8 bases. Per the germline V gene, CDR1 is KGHSH and CDR2 is LQKENI. The chain's CDR3 is CASSPPTGGRDEQFF. As DNA, the CDR3 is TGTGCCAGCTCACCACCGACAGGGGGTAGGGATGAGCAGTTCTTC.

The chain carries TRBV19 and TRBJ1-5, with TRBD1 identical over 8 bases. This CDR3 has 16 residues. Germline V gives CDR1 LNHDA, CDR2 SQIVND (reference sequence). V lost 6 bases and J lost 0; bases outside the gene matches: 7. The CDR3 sequence is CASRIDRGGSNQPQHF. The DNA of the CDR3 is TGTGCCAGTAGGATTGACAGGGGAGGTAGCAATCAGCCCCAGCATTTT.

This clone was found once. The DNA of the CDR3 is TGTGCCAGCAGACCCCAGGGACTGGGAGAGCAGTACTTC. Its translation: CASRPQGLGEQYF. The rearrangement links TRBV3-1 (or the pseudogene TRBV3-2) to TRBJ2-7; tentative D call: TRBD2 (6 bases). CDR3 length: 13 residues. In germline, CDR1 is LGHDT, CDR2 YNNKEL (reference sequence). V was shortened by 6 bases and J by 7 bases, with 16 bases between the two germline ends.

The genes are TRBV11-2 and TRBJ1-1; D not resolved. Deletions cut 1 base from V and 4 bases from J, with 7 bases between. The CDR3 loop spans 13 amino acids. CDR1 SGHAT and CDR2 FQNNGV come from the germline V gene. CDR3 residues: CASSLVGRTEAFF. The DNA of the CDR3 is TGTGCCAGCAGCTTAGTTGGGCGCACTGAAGCTTTCTTT. Together with reference TRBV11-2 and TRBJ1-1, the CDR3 gives the full variable domain: EAGVAQSPRYKIIEKRQSVAFWCNPISGHATLYWYQQILGQGPKLLIQFQNNGVVDDSQLPKDRFSAERLKGVDSTLKIQPAKLEDSAVYLCASSLVGRTEAFFGQGTRLTVV.

The chain joins TRBV5-1 to TRBJ2-2, with D possibly being TRBD1 (6 bases). The germline gives CDR1 SGHRS, CDR2 YFSETQ. Trimming shortened V by 0 bases and J by 4 bases, and 10 bases separated the two germline ends. The CDR3 runs 15 residues. The DNA of the CDR3 is TGCGCCAGCAGCTTGGTGTTCAGGGGCACCGGGGAGCTGTTTTTT. Translation gives CASSLVFRGTGELFF.

V and J are TRBV7-2 and TRBJ2-3, with D unclear. The V end lost 4 bases, the J end lost 6 bases, and 8 bases lay between the germline ends. In germline, CDR1 is SGHTA, CDR2 FQGNSA. The CDR3 runs 12 residues. CDR3 sequence (DNA): TGTGCCAGCAGCTCCTATGGTGATACGCAGTATTTT. Translated, it gives CASSSYGDTQYF.

The CDR3 protein is CASSQDPTGTQYF. The CDR3 DNA reads as TGCGCCAGCAGCCAAGATCCAACGGGGACCCAGTACTTC. V is TRBV4-1 and J is TRBJ2-5; D is uncertain. The CDR3 consists of 13 residues. Trimming removed 0 bases at V and 7 bases at J, with 9 bases between. CDR1 and CDR2 from the germline V gene are MGHRA and YSYEKL.

V usage is TRBV7-9 and J usage is TRBJ2-1, with 15 bases matching TRBD2. V lost 3 bases and J lost 6; bases outside the gene matches: 6. Germline V gene lookup returns CDR1 SEHNR and CDR2 FQNEAQ (reference sequence). This CDR3 contains 17 residues. CDR3 sequence (DNA): TGTGCCAGCAGCTTTGGACTAGCGGGAGGGTCCGGCAATGAGCAGTTCTTC. Its translation: CASSFGLAGGSGNEQFF.

This rearrangement joins TRBV7-2 to TRBJ1-1, with a weak D call TRBD1 (5 bases). Per germline, CDR1 SGHTA and CDR2 FQGNSA. The CDR3 totals 14 residues. Trimming removed 7 bases from V and 1 base from J, with 13 bases in between. Here the CDR3 DNA reads TGTGCCAGCACCTTCACAGGAACGAACACTGAAGCTTTCTTT. It codes for CASTFTGTNTEAFF.

The chain employs TRBV7-2 and TRBJ2-7; no definite D call. The CDR3 length is 15 residues. Trimming cost V 1 base and J 0 bases, with 10 bases left between them. Germline V CDR1 and CDR2: SGHTA, FQGNSA. For the CDR3, the DNA is TGTGCCAGCAGCTTAGACAGTTCTCTCTCCTACGAGCAGTACTTC. It translates to CASSLDSSLSYEQYF.

Regarding this clone: The junction differs from germline at one of its ends, possibly a read error. V and J are TRBV6-2 or TRBV6-3 and TRBJ2-2; the D gene is possibly TRBD2 (6 bases). CDR1 and CDR2 from the germline V gene are MNHEY and SVGEGT. This CDR3 is built from 14 residues. The CDR3 loop reads CATSRMEGTGELFF. In DNA, the CDR3 is TGTGCCACCAGTAGAATGGAGGGGACCGGGGAGCTGTTTTTT.

The J gene is TRBJ2-1, the V gene TRBV27; 9 bases are a match to TRBD1. This CDR3 is built from 18 residues. Germline V gene lookup returns CDR1 MNHEY and CDR2 SMNVEV (reference sequence). J lost 3 bases, V lost 1 base, and 10 bases had no gene match. CDR3 region: CASSLLGGTGLIYNEQFF. CDR3 nucleotides: TGTGCCAGCAGTTTATTGGGCGGGACAGGGTTAATCTACAATGAGCAGTTCTTC.

This clone was found once. V usage is TRBV6-5 and J usage is TRBJ1-1; maybe TRBD1 (6 bases). The CDR3 covers 14 residues. Trimming pared 4 bases from V and 2 bases from J, leaving 11 bases between. Germline V gene lookup returns CDR1 MNHEY and CDR2 SVGAGI. CDR3 loop: CASSLLQGNTEAFF. The CDR3 nucleotides are TGTGCCAGCAGTTTATTACAGGGAAACACTGAAGCTTTCTTT.

The chain uses TRBV27 and TRBJ1-6, with unresolved D. This CDR3 has 14 amino acids. With 5 bases removed from V and 4 bases from J, the gap between germline ends came to 9 bases. The germline CDR1 and CDR2 sequences are MNHEY and SMNVEV (reference sequence). CDR3 amino acids: CASSPLQYNSPLHF. CDR3 bases: TGTGCCAGCAGTCCCCTCCAGTATAATTCACCCCTCCACTTT.

The chain is built from TRBV9 and TRBJ1-1; D gene ambiguous. Germline values: CDR1 SGDLS, CDR2 YYNGEE. The V gene lost 2 bases and the J gene lost 4 bases, with 15 bases spanning the gap. CDR3 length equals 15 residues. The CDR3 loop is CASSVFASGSTEAFF. CDR3 in DNA: TGTGCCAGCAGCGTTTTCGCGTCGGGGTCCACTGAAGCTTTCTTT. The entire variable domain, with the rest obtained from reference TRBV9 and TRBJ1-1, is as follows: DSGVTQTPKHLITATGQRVTLRCSPRSGDLSVYWYQQSLDQGLQFLIQYYNGEERAKGNILERFSAQQFPDLHSELNLSSLELGDSALYFCASSVFASGSTEAFFGQGTRLTVV.

The V gene is TRBV6-1, the J gene TRBJ1-2; 10 nucleotides line up with TRBD1. The V gene end was trimmed by 2 bases and the J gene end by 4 bases; junction bases not matched to a gene: 4. This CDR3 contains 15 residues. Germline CDR1 reads MNHNS; CDR2 reads SASEGT. This CDR3 is CASSETTGGGYGYTF. CDR3 coding DNA: TGTGCCAGCAGTGAAACGACAGGGGGCGGCTATGGCTACACCTTC.